This T cell receptor beta chain was recorded in a study of CD8 T cells in ankylosing spondylitis. Study-wide findings and caveats: A number of the motif variants had already been described in reactive arthritis synovial fluid and blood. What seemed typical of ankylosing spondylitis blood was a TCR beta motif built from several highly homologous variants. Within matched ankylosing spondylitis synovial fluid, disease-linked clones were reportedly significantly enriched.

Libraries of TCR beta came from quantitative 5'-RACE with molecular barcodes. MiXCR, applied by TCRdb to the 5' RACE reads, yields one record per CDR3 protein. The sample carries roughly 250,000 distinct CDR3 sequences, approximately 9% recorded once. Germline CDR1 reads DFQATT; CDR2 reads SNEGSKA (reference sequence). Trimming shortened V by 6 bases and J by 3 bases, and 9 bases separated the two germline ends. The CDR3 spans 11 residues. Ten or more counts support this clonotype. Its target is unknown. Sequencing was carried out using blood, either unsorted or a sorted T cell fraction (not recorded which). This TCR was sampled from a male donor with ankylosing spondylitis or in good health (not recorded which). This chain links TRBV20-1 with TRBJ2-7; a weak D match, TRBD2 (5 bases). The CDR3 nucleotides read TGCAGTGCGCCCGGGAACTACGAGCAGTACTTC. This translates into CSAPGNYEQYF.